A selection of T cell receptor beta chains follows, all from one sample in a study of blood T cell repertoires in COVID-19. Sequenced by immunoSEQ multiplex PCR; TCRdb stores in-frame clones only, minus some. The table lists about 240,000 clones, about 80% of them singletons. The sequenced sample consisted of peripheral blood. These receptors were taken from a woman over 75 with acute or convalescent COVID-19. CDR3s include the opening cysteine and the closing phenylalanine or tryptophan. The order of the fields is CDR3 protein, CDR3 DNA, V gene, D gene, J gene, clone size. The D gene is left open where the match is weak. The size of a clone is reported for some rows only, either as once, few or many, or as a class for expanded clones.

CSASRAGGRGVTDTQYF | TGCAGTGCTAGTAGAGCGGGGGGGCGGGGAGTCACAGATACGCAGTATTTT | TRBV20-1 | TRBD2 | TRBJ2-3 | NA
CASSYGSYGYTF | TGTGCCAGCAGTTACGGTTCCTATGGCTACACCTTC | TRBV28 | NA | TRBJ1-2 | many
CASSSTDRVSNQPQHF | TGTGCCAGCAGCTCCACGGACAGGGTAAGCAATCAGCCCCAGCATTTT | TRBV7-4 | TRBD1 | TRBJ1-5 | NA
CASSLAFTGYGYTF | TGCGCCAGCAGCTTGGCCTTTACAGGTTATGGCTACACCTTC | TRBV5-1 | NA | TRBJ1-2 | NA
CASSLSTLAVKQYF | TGCGCCAGCAGCCTCTCGACCCTAGCAGTCAAGCAGTACTTC | TRBV5-1 | NA | TRBJ2-7 | NA
CASTINGGRYGYTF | TGTGCCAGCACTATAAATGGGGGCCGCTATGGCTACACCTTC | TRBV6-6 | NA | TRBJ1-2 | NA
CASTWSRDQPQHF | TGTGCCAGCACCTGGAGCAGAGATCAGCCCCAGCATTTT | TRBV12-3/TRBV12-4 | NA | TRBJ1-5 | NA
CASRSTPGLAGEYNEQFF | TGTGCCAGCAGATCTACTCCGGGACTAGCGGGGGAATACAATGAGCAGTTCTTC | TRBV7-2 | TRBD2 | TRBJ2-1 | NA
CASSLGGPNEKLFF | TGTGCCAGCAGCCTCGGGGGGCCAAATGAAAAACTGTTTTTT | TRBV11-2 | NA | TRBJ1-4 | NA
CATRRPGGETQYF | TGTGCCACAAGGCGGCCAGGGGGAGAGACCCAGTACTTC | TRBV19 | TRBD1 | TRBJ2-5 | NA
CASSTGTGSGNTIYF | TGTGCCAGTAGTACGGGGACAGGGTCTGGAAACACCATATATTTT | TRBV19 | TRBD1 | TRBJ1-3 | NA
CASSHPKGDTQYF | TGTGCCAGCAGCCACCCAAAGGGGGATACGCAGTATTTT | TRBV5-4 | NA | TRBJ2-3 | once
CASSADYFTGELFF | TGTGCCAGCAGCGCCGACTACTTTACCGGGGAGCTGTTTTTT | TRBV5-4 | NA | TRBJ2-2 | NA
CAGSRDRGRNYGYTF | TGTGCCGGGTCCCGGGACAGGGGGCGTAACTATGGCTACACCTTC | TRBV2 | TRBD1 | TRBJ1-2 | NA
CASSPNFSGRKETQYF | TGTGCCAGCAGCCCGAACTTTAGCGGGAGGAAAGAGACCCAGTACTTC | TRBV5-4 | TRBD2 | TRBJ2-5 | NA
CASSPLPSISYNEQFF | TGTGCCAGCTCACCACTCCCCTCTATCTCCTACAATGAGCAGTTCTTC | TRBV18 | NA | TRBJ2-1 | NA
CASSSRRITGGNSPLHF | TGTGCCAGCAGCTCGAGACGAATTACGGGGGGAAATTCACCCCTCCACTTT | TRBV7-8 | NA | TRBJ1-6 | NA
CASSRGLALLTDTQYF | TGTGCCAGCAGTCGCGGACTAGCTTTACTCACGGATACGCAGTATTTT | TRBV27 | TRBD2 | TRBJ2-3 | NA
CAKSQGTRNSPLHF | TGTGCCAAATCACAGGGGACACGGAATTCACCCCTCCACTTT | TRBV10-3 | TRBD1 | TRBJ1-6 | once
CASTGQGPIDPYF | TGTGCCAGCACCGGACAGGGTCCCATTGATCCGTACTTC | TRBV2 | TRBD1 | TRBJ2-7 | NA
CASSLIDISSTEAFF | TGCGCCAGCAGCTTGATTGACATTTCTTCCACTGAAGCTTTCTTT | TRBV5-1 | NA | TRBJ1-1 | NA
CASRQATSGVYEQYF | TGCGCCAGCAGACAAGCGACTAGCGGGGTCTACGAGCAGTACTTC | TRBV4-3 | TRBD2 | TRBJ2-7 | NA
CASSPRQNSPLHF | TGCGCCAGCAGCCCAAGACAGAATTCACCCCTCCACTTT | TRBV5-1 | NA | TRBJ1-6 | NA
CASSSDRGPGYTF | TGTGCCAGCAGCAGTGACAGGGGGCCCGGCTACACCTTC | TRBV5-6 | TRBD1 | TRBJ1-2 | NA
CASSQSGNTEAFF | TGTGCCAGCAGCCAATCCGGGAACACTGAAGCTTTCTTT | TRBV14 | NA | TRBJ1-1 | few
CAISEAAGGSETQYF | TGTGCCATCAGTGAAGCAGCGGGGGGATCGGAGACCCAGTACTTC | TRBV10-3 | TRBD2 | TRBJ2-5 | few
CSASNGGDSSNQPQHF | TGCAGTGCTAGTAACGGGGGGGACAGTAGCAATCAGCCCCAGCATTTT | TRBV20-1 | TRBD1 | TRBJ1-5 | NA
CATSRDLFYGYTF | TGTGCCACCAGCAGAGATCTATTCTATGGCTACACCTTC | TRBV15 | NA | TRBJ1-2 | NA
CASSLGGTGVHSPLHF | TGTGCCAGCAGCCTGGGTGGGACAGGGGTTCATTCACCCCTCCACTTT | TRBV5-6 | TRBD1 | TRBJ1-6 | NA
CASSQGQANYGYTF | TGTGCCAGCAGCCAAGGACAAGCTAACTATGGCTACACCTTC | TRBV3-1/TRBV3-2 | NA | TRBJ1-2 | NA
CASTGLAGSETQYF | TGTGCCAGCACGGGACTAGCGGGGAGTGAGACCCAGTACTTC | TRBV3-1/TRBV3-2 | TRBD2 | TRBJ2-5 | NA
CASIPTSMAYNEQFF | TGCGCCAGCATCCCTACTAGTATGGCCTACAATGAGCAGTTCTTC | TRBV10-1 | NA | TRBJ2-1 | NA
CASMTGATNEKLFF | TGTGCCAGCATGACAGGGGCAACTAATGAAAAACTGTTTTTT | TRBV19 | TRBD1 | TRBJ1-4 | NA
CASSYGTLGNTGELFF | TGTGCCAGCAGTTACGGGACACTAGGGAACACCGGGGAGCTGTTTTTT | TRBV6-6 | NA | TRBJ2-2 | NA
CASSQDLYVGGNTNYGYTF | TGCGCCAGCAGCCAAGATCTGTATGTAGGGGGAAATACTAACTATGGCTACACCTTC | TRBV4-3 | NA | TRBJ1-2 | once